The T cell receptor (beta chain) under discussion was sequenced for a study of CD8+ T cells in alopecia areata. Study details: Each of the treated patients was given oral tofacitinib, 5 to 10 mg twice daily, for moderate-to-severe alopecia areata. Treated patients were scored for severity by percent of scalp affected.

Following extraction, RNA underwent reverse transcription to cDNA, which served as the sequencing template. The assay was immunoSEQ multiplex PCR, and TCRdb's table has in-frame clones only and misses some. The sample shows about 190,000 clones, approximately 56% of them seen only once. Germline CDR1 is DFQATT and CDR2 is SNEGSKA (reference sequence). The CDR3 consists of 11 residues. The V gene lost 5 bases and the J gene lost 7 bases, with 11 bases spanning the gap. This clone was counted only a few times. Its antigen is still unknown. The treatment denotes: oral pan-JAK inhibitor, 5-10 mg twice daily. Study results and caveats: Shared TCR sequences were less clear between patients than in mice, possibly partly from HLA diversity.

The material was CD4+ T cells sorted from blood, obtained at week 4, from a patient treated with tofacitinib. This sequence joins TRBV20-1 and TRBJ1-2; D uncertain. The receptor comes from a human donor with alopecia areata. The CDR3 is CSASGSSGYTF. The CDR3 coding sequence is TGCAGTGCTTCGGGCAGCTCTGGCTACACCTTC.